These 19 T cell receptor beta chains originate from one sample sequenced in a study of CD8 T cells in Susac syndrome. Roughly 0.45 to 1 ug RNA was reverse transcribed with random hexamers. TCRdb re-analysed the immunoSEQ multiplex PCR reads in MiXCR, keeping a single row per CDR3 protein. The sample contains around 200,000 distinct CDR3 sequences, roughly 94% of which appear only once. Sequences were obtained from CD4+ T cells from PBMCs. The receptors were gathered from a human donor with multiple sclerosis.

The chain is built from TRBV3-1 and TRBJ2-3; D is ambiguous. The CDR3 has 15 residues. Trimming stripped 0 bases from V and 0 bases from J, with 7 bases between. In germline, CDR1 is LGHDT, CDR2 YNNKEL (reference sequence). The CDR3: CASSQDTLSTDTQYF. CDR3 DNA sequence: TGTGCCAGCAGCCAAGATACGTTAAGCACAGATACGCAGTATTTT.

This chain uses TRBV20-1 with TRBJ2-1; D may be TRBD1 (5 bases). In germline, CDR1 is DFQATT, CDR2 SNEGSKA (reference sequence). The CDR3 is made up of 11 amino acids. This chain's CDR3 is CSQLGDNEQFF. For the CDR3, the DNA is TGCAGCCAGTTAGGGGACAATGAGCAGTTCTTC.

The chain carries TRBV5-8 and TRBJ2-5; D is unresolved. The CDR3 has 12 residues. The germline gives CDR1 SGHTS, CDR2 YDEGEE. Trimming left V 0 bases short and J 7 bases short, with 7 bases between. CDR3 DNA sequence: TGTGCCAGCAGCTTGGCCGAAGTGACCCAGTACTTC. This gives the protein CASSLAEVTQYF.

The chain has TRBV7-9 and TRBJ1-1; D is perhaps TRBD1 (5 bases). Germline V gives CDR1 SEHNR, CDR2 FQNEAQ (reference sequence). The CDR3 sequence is 14 residues long. The V and J ends lost 4 bases and 1 base respectively, with 10 bases between them. This chain's CDR3 is CASSSPGRNTEAFF. Written as DNA, the CDR3 is TGTGCCAGCAGCTCGCCGGGACGGAACACTGAAGCTTTCTTT.

V and J are TRBV5-4 and TRBJ1-4; TRBD1 agrees at 8 bases. The CDR3 runs to 14 residues. The V gene end was trimmed by 4 bases and the J gene end by 8 bases; junction bases not matched to a gene: 7. CDR1 and CDR2 from the germline V gene are SGHNT and YYREEE (reference sequence). The CDR3 coding sequence is TGTGCCAGCAGCGCTGGACAGGGATACGAAAAACTGTTTTTT. Amino acids: CASSAGQGYEKLFF.

V is TRBV29-1 and J is TRBJ1-2, with D perhaps TRBD1 (6 bases). The germline V gene encodes CDR1 SQVTM and CDR2 ANQGSEA. Trimming stripped 4 bases from V and 7 bases from J, with 10 bases between. The CDR3 is 11 amino acids. CDR3 sequence: CSVGGAGGYTF. The CDR3, as DNA: TGCAGCGTTGGGGGGGCAGGTGGCTACACCTTC.

The rearrangement links TRBV29-1 to TRBJ2-1; D ambiguous. The CDR3 covers 10 residues. Trimming took off 2 bases at V and 9 bases at J, with 5 bases between the two ends. Germline V gives CDR1 SQVTM, CDR2 ANQGSEA. CDR3: CSVELFEQFF. Here the CDR3 DNA reads TGCAGCGTTGAACTCTTTGAGCAGTTCTTC.

This chain links TRBV29-1 with TRBJ1-1; TRBD1 agrees at 11 bases. The CDR3 extends over 12 amino acids. The trim removed 7 bases at V and 4 bases at J, leaving 2 bases unmatched. Germline values: CDR1 SQVTM, CDR2 ANQGSEA. The CDR3 sequence: CSAGTGGTEAFF. CDR3 sequence (DNA): TGCAGCGCGGGGACAGGGGGCACTGAAGCTTTCTTT.

The gene calls are TRBV5-4 and TRBJ2-2, with D unclear. Looked up from germline, CDR1 is SGHNT and CDR2 is YYREEE (reference sequence). The V gene lost 0 bases and the J gene lost 4 bases, with 10 bases spanning the gap. The CDR3 totals 15 residues. DNA of the CDR3: TGTGCCAGCAGCTTGGCGCAAGCGAGCACCGGGGAGCTGTTTTTT. It is translated as CASSLAQASTGELFF.

The chain employs TRBV20-1 and TRBJ1-5; a weak D match, TRBD1 (6 bases). V was trimmed by 8 bases and J by 2 bases, leaving 22 bases between them. CDR3 length: 16 residues. From germline, CDR1 is DFQATT and CDR2 SNEGSKA (reference sequence). CDR3 sequence reads: CSLQGIDRVRNQPQHF. CDR3 DNA: TGCAGTTTGCAGGGGATTGACCGAGTCCGCAATCAGCCCCAGCATTTT.

Concerning this clonotype: One junction end does not reproduce the germline sequence, and a read error may be involved. The rearrangement uses TRBV7-7 and TRBJ2-3, with D unresolved. Germline lookup yields CDR1 SSHAT and CDR2 FNYEAQ (reference sequence). The CDR3 is 14 residues long. For the CDR3, the DNA is TGTGCTAGCAGCGTCTCGCTAGAAACAGATACGCAGTATTTT. Amino acids: CASSVSLETDTQYF.

The rearrangement links TRBV12-3 or TRBV12-4 to TRBJ1-1; D is possibly TRBD1 (5 bases). Trimming removed 10 bases at V and 1 base at J, with 16 bases between. This CDR3 is 14 amino acids long. As DNA, the CDR3 is TGTGCCACCTGTACCGGGACTACGAACACTGAAGCTTTCTTT. It yields the protein CATCTGTTNTEAFF.

V gene TRBV9 combines with J gene TRBJ2-1; D is possibly TRBD2 (5 bases). This CDR3 has 15 residues. V dropped 0 bases and J dropped 0 bases, with 7 bases sitting between them. CDR1 and CDR2 from the germline V gene are SGDLS and YYNGEE. CDR3 coding DNA: TGTGCCAGCAGCGTAGCCCGGGGCTCCTACAATGAGCAGTTCTTC. Translated: CASSVARGSYNEQFF.

V gene TRBV29-1 combines with J gene TRBJ1-1; the D is unclear. V was shortened by 7 bases and J by 0 bases, with 6 bases between the two germline ends. The CDR3 runs to 11 residues. Germline V gene data show CDR1 as SQVTM and CDR2 as ANQGSEA. The CDR3 coding sequence is TGCAGCGGGCAGTTGAACACTGAAGCTTTCTTT. The encoded protein is CSGQLNTEAFF. The full variable domain, its missing parts supplied by reference TRBV29-1 and TRBJ1-1, is SAVISQKPSRDICQRGTSLTIQCQVDSQVTMMFWYRQQPGQSLTLIATANQGSEATYESGFVIDKFPISRPNLTFSTLTVSNMSPEDSSIYLCSGQLNTEAFFGQGTRLTVV.

The chain has TRBV19 and TRBJ2-7; 7 nucleotides line up with TRBD1. V dropped 8 bases and J dropped 2; count of bases not matched to a gene: 6. The germline V gene has CDR1 LNHDA and CDR2 SQIVND (reference sequence). The CDR3 runs 13 residues. CDR3 DNA sequence: TGTGCCAGTGGGCTTCAGGGGGCCTACGAGCAGTACTTC. Amino acids: CASGLQGAYEQYF. The entire variable domain, with the rest obtained from reference TRBV19 and TRBJ2-7, is as follows: DGGITQSPKYLFRKEGQNVTLSCEQNLNHDAMYWYRQDPGQGLRLIYYSQIVNDFQKGDIAEGYSVSREKKESFPLTVTSAQKNPTAFYLCASGLQGAYEQYFGPGTRLTVT.

This rearrangement joins TRBV3-1 to TRBJ2-3; D remains ambiguous. Trimming left V 0 bases short and J 9 bases short, with 10 bases between. The length of the CDR3 is 13 residues. Germline V CDR1 and CDR2: LGHDT, YNNKEL (reference sequence). CDR3 bases: TGTGCCAGCAGCCAAGATCTAACGGGCACGCAGTATTTT. Translation gives CASSQDLTGTQYF.

CDR3: CASSVLNQPQHF. The CDR3 bases are TGTGCCAGCAGCGTTCTGAATCAGCCCCAGCATTTT. The rearrangement joins TRBV5-8 to TRBJ1-5, with D unclear. Trimming took off 4 bases at V and 4 bases at J, with 6 bases between the two ends. Germline V CDR1 and CDR2: SGHTS, YDEGEE. The CDR3 is 12 amino acids.

V is TRBV2 and J is TRBJ2-2; perhaps TRBD1 as D (6 bases). CDR1 is SNHLY and CDR2 is FYNNEI in the germline V gene. V was shortened by 4 bases and J by 0 bases, with 9 bases between the two germline ends. The CDR3 consists of 15 residues. The CDR3 is CASSGDTPNTGELFF. The CDR3 DNA reads TGTGCCAGCAGTGGGGACACACCGAACACCGGGGAGCTGTTTTTT.

The chain recombines TRBV25-1 with TRBJ2-3; no definite D call. The CDR3 extends over 13 amino acids. Germline CDR1 and CDR2: MGHDK and SYGVNS. Deletions cut 3 bases from V and 3 bases from J, with 7 bases between. As DNA, the CDR3 is TGTGCCAGCAGTGATAGGAGAACAGATACGCAGTATTTT. Translation: CASSDRRTDTQYF.